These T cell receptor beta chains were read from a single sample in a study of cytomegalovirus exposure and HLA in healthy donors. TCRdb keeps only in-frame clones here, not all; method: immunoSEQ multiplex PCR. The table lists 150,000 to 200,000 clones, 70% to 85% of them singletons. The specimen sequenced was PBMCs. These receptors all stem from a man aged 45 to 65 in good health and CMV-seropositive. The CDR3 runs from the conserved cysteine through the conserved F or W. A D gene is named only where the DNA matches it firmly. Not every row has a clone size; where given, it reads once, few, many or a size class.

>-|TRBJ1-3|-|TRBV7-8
CASSTRGNTIYF
TGTGCCAGCAGCACCCGGGGAAACACCATATATTTT
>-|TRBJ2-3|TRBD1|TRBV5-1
CASSLVGQGRDTQYF
TGCGCCAGCAGCTTGGTGGGACAGGGGAGAGATACGCAGTATTTT
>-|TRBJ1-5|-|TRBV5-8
CASIRGSYSNQPQHF
TGTGCCAGCATCCGAGGATCATATAGCAATCAGCCCCAGCATTTT
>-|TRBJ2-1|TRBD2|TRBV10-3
CAISDTSGENEQFF
TGTGCCATCAGTGATACTAGCGGGGAAAATGAGCAGTTCTTC
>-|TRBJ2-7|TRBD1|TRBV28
CASRPGQGYEQYF
TGTGCCAGCAGGCCGGGACAGGGATACGAGCAGTACTTC
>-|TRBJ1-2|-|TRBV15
CATSPHAGPANYGYTF
TGTGCCACCAGCCCCCACGCGGGGCCGGCTAACTATGGCTACACCTTC
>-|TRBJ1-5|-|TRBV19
CASSITAVYSNQPQHF
TGTGCCAGTAGTATAACCGCGGTCTATAGCAATCAGCCCCAGCATTTT
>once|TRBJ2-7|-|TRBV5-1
CATGGDSEYEQYF
TGCGCCACCGGGGGGGACAGCGAGTACGAGCAGTACTTC
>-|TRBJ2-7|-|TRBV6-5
CASSYSGQTYEQYF
TGTGCCAGCAGTTACTCGGGGCAGACCTACGAGCAGTACTTC
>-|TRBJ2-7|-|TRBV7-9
CASSLPTQGKSYEQYF
TGTGCCAGCAGCTTACCCACACAGGGAAAATCCTACGAGCAGTACTTC
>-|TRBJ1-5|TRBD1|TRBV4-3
CASSQEGQGRQPQHF
TGCGCCAGCAGCCAAGAGGGACAGGGTCGCCAGCCCCAGCATTTT
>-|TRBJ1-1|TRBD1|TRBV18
CASSPTPTGWGGTEAFF
TGTGCCAGCTCACCGACCCCGACAGGGTGGGGAGGCACTGAAGCTTTCTTT
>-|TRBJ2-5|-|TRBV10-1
CASSESLSGQETQYF
TGCGCCAGCAGTGAGTCGTTAAGCGGGCAGGAGACCCAGTACTTC
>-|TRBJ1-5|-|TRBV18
CASSPDRVSLSNQPQHF
TGTGCCAGCTCACCTGATCGGGTCTCCCTTAGCAATCAGCCCCAGCATTTT
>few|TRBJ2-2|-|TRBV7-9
CASSLNPRGSTGELFF
TGTGCCAGCAGCTTAAATCCCCGAGGGAGCACCGGGGAGCTGTTTTTT
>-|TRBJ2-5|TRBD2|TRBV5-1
CASSSGAYRAQETQYF
TGCGCCAGCAGTAGCGGGGCCTACAGGGCCCAAGAGACCCAGTACTTC
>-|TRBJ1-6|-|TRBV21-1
CASSKALRQVRYKGYNSPLHF
TGTGCCAGCAGCAAAGCTCTCCGACAGGTAAGGTATAAGGGCTATAATTCACCCCTCCACTTT
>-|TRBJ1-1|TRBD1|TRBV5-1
CASSFGRGLGGTEAFF
TGCGCCAGCAGCTTTGGTAGGGGGCTCGGAGGCACTGAAGCTTTCTTT
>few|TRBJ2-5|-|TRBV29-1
CSALVQWAQETQYF
TGCAGCGCTCTCGTGCAGTGGGCCCAAGAGACCCAGTACTTC
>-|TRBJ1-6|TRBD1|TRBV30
CAWSVGGLGESPLHF
TGTGCCTGGAGTGTAGGGGGCTTGGGAGAGTCACCCCTCCACTTT
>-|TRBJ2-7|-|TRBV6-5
CASSYSHLSSYEQYF
TGTGCCAGCAGTTACAGCCACCTGAGCTCCTACGAGCAGTACTTC
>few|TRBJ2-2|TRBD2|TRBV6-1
CASSFGTKTGELFF
TGTGCCAGCAGTTTCGGGACTAAAACCGGGGAGCTGTTTTTT
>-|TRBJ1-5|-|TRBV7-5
CARSLGQHYNQPQHF
TGTGCCAGAAGCCTGGGACAGCACTACAATCAGCCCCAGCATTTT
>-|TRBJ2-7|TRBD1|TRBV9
CASSVGQGVGEQYF
TGTGCCAGCAGCGTAGGCCAGGGGGTGGGTGAGCAGTACTTC
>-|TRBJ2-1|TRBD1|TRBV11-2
CASSDGQGANNEQFF
TGTGCCAGCAGCGACGGACAGGGGGCGAACAATGAGCAGTTCTTC
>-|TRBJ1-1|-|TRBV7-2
CASNLGDGGRAFF
TGTGCCAGCAACTTGGGGGACGGGGGGAGGGCTTTCTTT
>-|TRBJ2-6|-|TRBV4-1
CASSLGGMASGANVLTF
TGCGCCAGCAGCCTCGGGGGAATGGCGTCTGGGGCCAACGTCCTGACTTTC
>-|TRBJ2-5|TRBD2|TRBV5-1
CASSPGLAGGSKETQYF
TGCGCCAGCAGCCCCGGACTAGCGGGGGGGTCCAAAGAGACCCAGTACTTC
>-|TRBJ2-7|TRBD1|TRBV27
CASSLSAQGGTYEQYF
TGTGCCAGCAGTTTATCCGCACAGGGGGGAACATACGAGCAGTACTTC
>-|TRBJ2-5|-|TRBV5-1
CASSPSPKGGSETQYF
TGCGCCAGCAGCCCGAGTCCCAAAGGGGGTTCAGAGACCCAGTACTTC
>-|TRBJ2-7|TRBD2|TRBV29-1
CSGGTSGYEQYF
TGCAGCGGGGGGACTAGCGGTTACGAGCAGTACTTC
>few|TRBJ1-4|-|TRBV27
CASSLYPPGHWRKLFF
TGTGCCAGCAGTTTATACCCCCCAGGACACTGGCGGAAACTGTTTTTT
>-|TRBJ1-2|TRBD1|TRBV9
CASSTRDRGYGYTF
TGTGCCAGCAGCACTCGGGACAGGGGCTATGGCTACACCTTC
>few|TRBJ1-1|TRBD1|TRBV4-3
CASSQESGGTEAFF
TGCGCCAGCAGCCAGGAGTCAGGGGGCACTGAAGCTTTCTTT
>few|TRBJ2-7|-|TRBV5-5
CASSLQGYEQYF
TGTGCCAGCAGCCTACAGGGTTACGAGCAGTACTTC
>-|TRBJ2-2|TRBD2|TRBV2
CASNLRGGTGELFF
TGTGCCAGCAATCTGCGGGGGGGCACCGGGGAGCTGTTTTTT
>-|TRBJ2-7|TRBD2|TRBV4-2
CASSSGGGSYEQYF
TGTGCCAGCAGTTCTGGGGGGGGCTCCTACGAGCAGTACTTC
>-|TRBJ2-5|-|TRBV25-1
CASRLQGSQETQYF
TGTGCCAGCAGACTGCAGGGGTCCCAAGAGACCCAGTACTTC
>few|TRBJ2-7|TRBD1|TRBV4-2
CASSPRDSSYEQYF
TGTGCCAGCAGCCCCCGGGACAGTTCATACGAGCAGTACTTC
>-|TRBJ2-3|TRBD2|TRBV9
CASSVEGERGNTQYF
TGTGCCAGCAGCGTAGAAGGGGAGCGGGGAAATACGCAGTATTTT
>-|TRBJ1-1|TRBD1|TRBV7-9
CASSFGGQDTEAFF
TGTGCCAGCAGCTTTGGGGGACAGGACACTGAAGCTTTCTTT
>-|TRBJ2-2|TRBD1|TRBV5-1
CASSLTGGIGELFF
TGTGCCAGCAGCTTGACAGGGGGTATCGGGGAGCTGTTTTTT
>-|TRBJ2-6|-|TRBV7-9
CASSSPGANVLTF
TGTGCCAGCAGCTCTCCTGGGGCCAACGTCCTGACTTTC
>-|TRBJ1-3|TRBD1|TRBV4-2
CASSPRDRGFGNTIYF
TGTGCCAGCAGCCCCCGGGACAGGGGATTCGGAAACACCATATATTTT
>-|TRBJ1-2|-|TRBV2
CASRPTENYGYTF
TGTGCCAGCAGACCAACAGAAAACTATGGCTACACCTTC
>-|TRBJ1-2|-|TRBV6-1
CAVQKGGNYGYTF
TGTGCCGTGCAAAAAGGGGGTAACTATGGCTACACCTTC
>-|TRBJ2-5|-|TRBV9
CASSAVGANLQYF
TGTGCCAGCAGCGCAGTGGGGGCTAACCTCCAGTACTTC
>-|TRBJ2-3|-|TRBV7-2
CASSLRDTQYF
TGTGCCAGCAGCTTACGAGATACGCAGTATTTT
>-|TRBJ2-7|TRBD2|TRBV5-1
CASSFSAGGPDEQYF
TGCGCCAGCAGCTTCTCTGCGGGGGGGCCTGACGAGCAGTACTTC
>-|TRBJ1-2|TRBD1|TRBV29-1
CSVAGTGGYTF
TGCAGCGTCGCCGGGACAGGCGGCTACACCTTC
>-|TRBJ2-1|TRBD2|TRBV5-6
CASSRGTSGANNEQFF
TGTGCCAGCAGCAGGGGGACTAGCGGGGCTAACAATGAGCAGTTCTTC
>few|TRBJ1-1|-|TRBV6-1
CAGAGIGNTEAFF
TGTGCCGGCGCAGGGATTGGGAACACTGAAGCTTTCTTT
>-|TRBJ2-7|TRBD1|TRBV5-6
CASSPDRGLYEQYF
TGTGCCAGCAGCCCGGACAGGGGGCTCTACGAGCAGTACTTC
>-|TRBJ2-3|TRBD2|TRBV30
CAWRQTPGLVGLTDTQYF
TGTGCCTGGAGGCAAACCCCCGGACTAGTAGGGCTCACAGATACGCAGTATTTT
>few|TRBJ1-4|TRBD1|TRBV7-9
CASSFAGGRDEKLFF
TGTGCCAGCAGCTTTGCAGGGGGCCGTGATGAAAAACTGTTTTTT